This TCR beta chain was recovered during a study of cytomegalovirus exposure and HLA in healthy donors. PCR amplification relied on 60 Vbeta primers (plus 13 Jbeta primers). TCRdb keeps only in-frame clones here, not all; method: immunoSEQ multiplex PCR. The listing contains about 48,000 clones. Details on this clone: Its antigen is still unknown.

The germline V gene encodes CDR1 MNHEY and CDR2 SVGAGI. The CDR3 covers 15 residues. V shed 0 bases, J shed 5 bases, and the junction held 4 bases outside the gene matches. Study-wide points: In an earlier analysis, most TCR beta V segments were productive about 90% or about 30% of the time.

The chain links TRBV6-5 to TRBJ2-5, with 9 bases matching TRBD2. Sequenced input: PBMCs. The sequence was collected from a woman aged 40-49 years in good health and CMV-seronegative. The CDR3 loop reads CASSYSGLATETQYF. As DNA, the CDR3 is TGTGCCAGCAGTTACTCCGGACTAGCGACGGAGACCCAGTACTTC.